This T cell receptor (beta chain) was sequenced in a study of T cell clonotyping in hematopoietic cell transplantation. Study findings and constraints: No sorting was done, leaving CD4 and CD8 contributions mixed. Pathologically expanded recipient clonotypes increased progressively from day 30 to day 180 as diversity fell.

To note about this clone: Its antigen is not identified.

The table came from immunoSEQ multiplex PCR; TCRdb's copy has only in-frame clones and leaves some out. The sample holds about 41,000 clones, about 96% seen once. The V and J ends lost 4 bases and 3 bases respectively, with 21 bases between them. CDR1 and CDR2 from the germline V gene are LGHNA and YNFKEQ. This CDR3 region has 18 residues. The chain carries TRBV4-2 and TRBJ2-2, with D maybe TRBD2 (6 bases). Sequencing was performed on peripheral blood mononuclear cells. This TCR was recovered from a man aged 25-45 years in good health. Some clones in this sample may be carry-over from other donors' samples. This CDR3 reads CASSPVARLVGYTGELFF. The CDR3 DNA reads as TGTGCCAGCAGCCCAGTGGCCCGACTAGTGGGGTACACCGGGGAGCTGTTTTTT.